The sequence of this TCR beta chain was determined in a study of blood T cell repertoires in COVID-19. Background on the study: The cDNA or gDNA used as material had been derived from T cells, B-cell-depleted T cells, or PBMCs.

V lost 3 bases to trimming and J lost 4 bases; unmatched junction nucleotides: 8. The germline gives CDR1 LNHDA, CDR2 SQIVND (reference sequence). The CDR3 runs 16 residues. Original handling: Amplified reference gene primers provided the basis for estimating nucleated cell counts. Clones were sequenced by immunoSEQ multiplex PCR, and TCRdb holds only the in-frame ones, with some missing. That table is the source of V, J and clone size, and D and trimming were worked out from the DNA. Of approximately 55,000 clones listed, less than 95% are singletons. Input material: peripheral blood. The TCR originated in a man in his forties with acute or convalescent COVID-19. V and J are TRBV19 and TRBJ1-5; the match to TRBD1 covers 8 bases. CDR3 loop: CASSMGQAYANQPQHF. The CDR3 coding sequence is TGTGCCAGTAGTATGGGACAGGCCTACGCAAATCAGCCCCAGCATTTT.